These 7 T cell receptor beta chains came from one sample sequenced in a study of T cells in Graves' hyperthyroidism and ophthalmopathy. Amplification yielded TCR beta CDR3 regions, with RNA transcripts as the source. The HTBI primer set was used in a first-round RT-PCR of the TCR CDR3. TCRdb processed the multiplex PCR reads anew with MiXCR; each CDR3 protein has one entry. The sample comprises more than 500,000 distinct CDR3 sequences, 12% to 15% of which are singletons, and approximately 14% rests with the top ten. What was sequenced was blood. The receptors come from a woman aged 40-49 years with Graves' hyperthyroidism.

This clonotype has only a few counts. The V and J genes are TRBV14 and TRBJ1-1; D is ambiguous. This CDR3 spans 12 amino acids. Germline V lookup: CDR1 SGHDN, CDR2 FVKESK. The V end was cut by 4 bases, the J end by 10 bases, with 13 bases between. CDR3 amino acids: CASSPGRALAFF. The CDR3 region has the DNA TGTGCCAGCAGCCCGGGGAGGGCTTTAGCTTTCTTT.

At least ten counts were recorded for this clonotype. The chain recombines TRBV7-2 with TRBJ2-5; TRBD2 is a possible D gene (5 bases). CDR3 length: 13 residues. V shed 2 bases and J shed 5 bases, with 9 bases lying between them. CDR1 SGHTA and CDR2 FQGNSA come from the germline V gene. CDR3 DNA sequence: TGTGCCAGCAGCTTAAACGGGAAGGAGACCCAGTACTTC. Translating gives CASSLNGKETQYF.

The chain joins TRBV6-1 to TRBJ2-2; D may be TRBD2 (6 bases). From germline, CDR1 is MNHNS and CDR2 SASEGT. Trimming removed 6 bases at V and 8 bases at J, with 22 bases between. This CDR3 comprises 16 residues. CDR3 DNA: TGTGCCAGCAGGAGTAGGACTATAGCGCCAGGAGGGGAGCTGTTTTTT. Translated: CASRSRTIAPGGELFF.

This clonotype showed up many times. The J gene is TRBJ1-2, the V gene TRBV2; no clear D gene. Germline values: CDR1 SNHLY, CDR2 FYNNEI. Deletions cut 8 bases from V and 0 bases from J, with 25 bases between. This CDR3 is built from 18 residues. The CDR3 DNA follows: TGTGCCAGCGTTGGATCCCAAGCGGGGTCGGGAGCTAACTATGGCTACACCTTC. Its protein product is CASVGSQAGSGANYGYTF.

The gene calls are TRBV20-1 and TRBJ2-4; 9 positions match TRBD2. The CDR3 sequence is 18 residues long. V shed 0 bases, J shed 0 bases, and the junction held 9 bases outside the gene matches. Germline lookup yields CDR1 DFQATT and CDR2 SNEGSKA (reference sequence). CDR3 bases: TGCAGTGCTAGAGAGGCGGGAGGGCTAGAATTAGCCAAAAACATTCAGTACTTC. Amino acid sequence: CSAREAGGLELAKNIQYF.

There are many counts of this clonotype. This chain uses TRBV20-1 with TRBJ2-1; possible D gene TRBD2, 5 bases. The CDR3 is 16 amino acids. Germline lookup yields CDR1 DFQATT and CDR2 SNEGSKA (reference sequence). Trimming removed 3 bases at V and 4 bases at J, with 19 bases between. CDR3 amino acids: CSASRADLFGYNEQFF. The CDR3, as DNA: TGCAGTGCTAGTCGAGCGGACCTATTTGGATACAATGAGCAGTTCTTC.

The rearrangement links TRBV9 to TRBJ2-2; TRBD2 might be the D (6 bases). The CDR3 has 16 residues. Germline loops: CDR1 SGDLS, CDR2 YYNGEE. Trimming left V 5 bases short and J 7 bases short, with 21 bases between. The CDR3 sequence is CASSSIGSGYIGELFF. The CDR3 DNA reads TGTGCCAGCAGTTCCATCGGGAGCGGGTACATCGGGGAGCTGTTTTTT.